This T cell receptor beta chain was obtained from a study of tumor-infiltrating lymphocytes in primary liver carcinoma. The CDR3 sequence is 14 residues long. With respect to this clonotype: One junction end does not reproduce the germline sequence, and a read error may be involved.

Researchers generated TCR beta cDNA from approximately 520 ng of total RNA, relying on a constant-region primer. Libraries of TCR beta came from three nested multiplex PCR rounds with slightly modified ARM-PCR. Researchers ran the first two PCR rounds for 9 to 10 cycles each with TRBV1-TRBV30 forward primers and a C-beta reverse primer. TCRdb independently ran MiXCR on the multiplex PCR reads; one entry per CDR3 protein. The sample comprises roughly 48,000 distinct CDR3 sequences, about 70% of which are singletons, and around 28% rests with the top ten. Between roughly 17 and 31 mg of unsorted bulk tissue served as the source from which RNA and DNA were co-extracted.

Sequencing was performed on liver tumor tissue from sampling region 3. Documented subset: tumor region T3, left-lateral pole. V usage is TRBV12-3 or TRBV12-4 and J usage is TRBJ2-1; TRBD2 aligns across 11 bases. The sequence was obtained from a man between 35 and 55 years old with primary liver carcinoma and hepatitis B virus infection. The CDR3 region has the DNA TGTGCCAGCATGACTAGCGGGATAATGGGTGAGCAGCTCTTC. Translating gives CASMTSGIMGEQLF.